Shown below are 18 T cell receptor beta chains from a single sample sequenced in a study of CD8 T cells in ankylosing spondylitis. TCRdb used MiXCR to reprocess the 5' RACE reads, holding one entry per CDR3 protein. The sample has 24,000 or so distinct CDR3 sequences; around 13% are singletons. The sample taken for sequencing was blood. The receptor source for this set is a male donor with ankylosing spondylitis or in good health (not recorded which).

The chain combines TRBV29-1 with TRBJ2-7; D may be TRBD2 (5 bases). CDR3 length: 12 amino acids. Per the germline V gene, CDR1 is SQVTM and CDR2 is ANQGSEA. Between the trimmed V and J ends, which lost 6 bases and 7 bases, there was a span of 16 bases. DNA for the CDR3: TGCAGCGTGGGGAATCGAAGGAGGGAGCAGTACTTC. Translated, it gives CSVGNRRREQYF.

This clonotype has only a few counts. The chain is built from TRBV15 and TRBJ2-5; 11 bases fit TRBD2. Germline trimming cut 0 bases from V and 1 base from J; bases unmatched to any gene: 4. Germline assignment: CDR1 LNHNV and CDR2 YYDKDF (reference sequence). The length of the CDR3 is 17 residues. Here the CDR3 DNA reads TGTGCCACCAGCAGAGATAAGACTAGCGGGGTCCAAGAGACCCAGTACTTC. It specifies CATSRDKTSGVQETQYF.

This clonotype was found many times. Written as DNA, the CDR3 is TGTGCCAGCAGTCCGAGCACAGATACGCAGTATTTT. This encodes CASSPSTDTQYF. The gene calls are TRBV7-2 and TRBJ2-3; D ambiguous. The germline CDR1 and CDR2 sequences are SGHTA and FQGNSA. V was pared by 6 bases and J by 0 bases, with 4 bases between. The CDR3 spans 12 residues.

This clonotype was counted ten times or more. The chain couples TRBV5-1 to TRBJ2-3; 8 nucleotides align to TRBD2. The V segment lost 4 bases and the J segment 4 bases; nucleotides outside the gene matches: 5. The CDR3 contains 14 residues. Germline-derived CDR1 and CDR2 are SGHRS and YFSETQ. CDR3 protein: CASSPGGAPDTQYF. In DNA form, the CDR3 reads TGCGCCAGCAGCCCGGGAGGGGCGCCAGATACGCAGTATTTT.

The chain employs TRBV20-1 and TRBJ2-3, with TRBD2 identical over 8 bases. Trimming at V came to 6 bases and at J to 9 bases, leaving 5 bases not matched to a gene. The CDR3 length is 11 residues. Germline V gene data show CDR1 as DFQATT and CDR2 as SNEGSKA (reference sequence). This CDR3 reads CSASLAGTQYF. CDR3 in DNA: TGCAGTGCAAGTCTAGCGGGCACGCAGTATTTT.

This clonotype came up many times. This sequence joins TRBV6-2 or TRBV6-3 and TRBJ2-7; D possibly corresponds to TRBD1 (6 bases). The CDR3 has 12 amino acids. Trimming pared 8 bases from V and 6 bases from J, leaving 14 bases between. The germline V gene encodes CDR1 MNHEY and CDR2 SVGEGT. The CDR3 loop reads CASGDTGAEQYV. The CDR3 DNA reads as TGTGCCAGCGGGGACACAGGCGCCGAGCAGTACGTC.

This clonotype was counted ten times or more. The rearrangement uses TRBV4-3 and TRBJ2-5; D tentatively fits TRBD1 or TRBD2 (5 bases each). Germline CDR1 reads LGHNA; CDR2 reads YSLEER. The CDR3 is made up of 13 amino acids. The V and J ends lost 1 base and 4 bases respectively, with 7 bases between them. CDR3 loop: CASSQVRGETQYF. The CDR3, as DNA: TGCGCCAGCAGCCAAGTGAGGGGAGAGACCCAGTACTTC.

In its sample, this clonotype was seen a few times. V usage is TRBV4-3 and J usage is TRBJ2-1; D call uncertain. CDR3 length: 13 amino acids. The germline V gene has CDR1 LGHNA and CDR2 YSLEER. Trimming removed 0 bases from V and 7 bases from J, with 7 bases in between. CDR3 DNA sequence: TGCGCCAGCAGCCAAGACAACAAGAATGAGCAGTTCTTC. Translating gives CASSQDNKNEQFF.

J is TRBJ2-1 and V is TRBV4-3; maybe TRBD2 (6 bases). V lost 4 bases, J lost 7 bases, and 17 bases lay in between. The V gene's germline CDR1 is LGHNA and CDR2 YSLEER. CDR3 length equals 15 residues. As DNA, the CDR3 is TGCGCCAGCAGCCGACTAGTCCCCGGCAATAATGAGCAGTTCTTC. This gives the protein CASSRLVPGNNEQFF.

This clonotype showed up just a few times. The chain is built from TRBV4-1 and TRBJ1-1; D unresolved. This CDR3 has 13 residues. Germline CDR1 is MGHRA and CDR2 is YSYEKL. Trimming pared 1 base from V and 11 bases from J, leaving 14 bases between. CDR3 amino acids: CASSQVVSSSAFF. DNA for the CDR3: TGCGCCAGCAGCCAAGTAGTCAGTTCGAGTGCTTTCTTT.

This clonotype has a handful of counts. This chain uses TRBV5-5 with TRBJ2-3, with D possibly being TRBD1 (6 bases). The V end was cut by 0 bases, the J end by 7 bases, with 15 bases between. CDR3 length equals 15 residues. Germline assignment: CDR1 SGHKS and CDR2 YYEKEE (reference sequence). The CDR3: CASSLAATGLHTQYF. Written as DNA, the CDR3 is TGTGCCAGCAGCTTGGCTGCGACAGGCCTGCATACGCAGTATTTT.

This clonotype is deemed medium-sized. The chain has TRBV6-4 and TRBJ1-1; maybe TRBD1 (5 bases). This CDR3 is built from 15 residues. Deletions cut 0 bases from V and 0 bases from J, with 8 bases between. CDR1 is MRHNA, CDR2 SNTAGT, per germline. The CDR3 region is CASSDSTDMNTEAFF. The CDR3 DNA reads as TGTGCCAGCAGTGACTCGACAGACATGAACACTGAAGCTTTCTTT.

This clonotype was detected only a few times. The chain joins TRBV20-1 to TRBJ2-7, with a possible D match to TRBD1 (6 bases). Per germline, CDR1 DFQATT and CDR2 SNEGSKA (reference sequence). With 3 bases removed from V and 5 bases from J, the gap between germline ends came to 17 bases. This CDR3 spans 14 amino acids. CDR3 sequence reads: CSARGAMGSNEQYV. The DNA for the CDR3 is TGCAGTGCTAGGGGGGCTATGGGTTCAAACGAGCAGTACGTC.

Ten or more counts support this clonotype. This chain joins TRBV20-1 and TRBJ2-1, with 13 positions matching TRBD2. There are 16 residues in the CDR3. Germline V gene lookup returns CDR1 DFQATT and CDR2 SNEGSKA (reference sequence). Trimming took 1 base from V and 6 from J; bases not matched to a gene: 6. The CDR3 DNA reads TGCAGTGCTAGAGTGATAGGACTAGCGGGGGTCAATGAGCAGTTCTTC. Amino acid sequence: CSARVIGLAGVNEQFF.

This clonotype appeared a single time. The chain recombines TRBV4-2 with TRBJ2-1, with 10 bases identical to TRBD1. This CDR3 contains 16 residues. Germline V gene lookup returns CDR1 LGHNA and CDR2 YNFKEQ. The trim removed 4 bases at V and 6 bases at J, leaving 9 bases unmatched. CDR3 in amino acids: CASSPRGTGDLNEQFF. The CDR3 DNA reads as TGTGCCAGCAGCCCTAGAGGGACAGGGGATCTCAATGAGCAGTTCTTC.

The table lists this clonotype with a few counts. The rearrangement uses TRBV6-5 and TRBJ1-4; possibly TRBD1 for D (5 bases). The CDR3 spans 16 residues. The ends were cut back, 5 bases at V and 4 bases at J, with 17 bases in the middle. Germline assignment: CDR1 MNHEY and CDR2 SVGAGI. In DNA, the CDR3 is TGTGCCAGCAGTCCCACGGGGGGAGCTTATAATGAAAAACTGTTTTTT. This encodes CASSPTGGAYNEKLFF.

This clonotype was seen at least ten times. The CDR3 is CASSVGPDPEETQYF. In DNA form, the CDR3 reads TGTGCCAGCAGCGTGGGCCCCGATCCAGAAGAGACCCAGTACTTC. The V gene is TRBV9, the J gene TRBJ2-5; D is unresolved. The CDR3 totals 15 residues. With 2 bases removed from V and 3 bases from J, the gap between germline ends came to 14 bases. Germline CDR1 SGDLS, CDR2 YYNGEE.

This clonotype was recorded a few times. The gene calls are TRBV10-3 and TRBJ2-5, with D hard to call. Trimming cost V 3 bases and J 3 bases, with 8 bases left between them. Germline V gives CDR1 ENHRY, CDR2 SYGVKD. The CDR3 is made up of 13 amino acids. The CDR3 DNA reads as TGTGCCATCAGTGAAGGCAGAGAAGAGACCCAGTACTTC. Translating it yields CAISEGREETQYF.